This TCR beta chain was identified during a study of T-cell memory formation after mild COVID-19. Study-wide context: TCR clusters were largely donor specific.

It was 5'RACE with constant-segment primers that produced the TCR alpha and TCR beta cDNA libraries, which carried sample barcodes and UMIs. A single record per CDR3 protein comes from TCRdb applying MiXCR to the 5' RACE reads. The data contain about 620,000 distinct CDR3 sequences, more than 15% of them singletons. This clonotype has a handful of counts. Its target is unknown. Germline V lookup: CDR1 SGDLS, CDR2 YYNGEE. The CDR3 runs 15 residues. After removal of 5 bases from V and 5 bases from J, the junction contained 7 bases not matched to a gene. Study-level results: Pre-infection memory showed some responding clones, and this suggested that cross-reactive memory joined.

The receptor's source is an adult woman who had mild COVID-19 (a few samples of this study predate the infection). Cell type and time point are not known. The chain combines TRBV9 with TRBJ2-2, with 9 bases aligning to TRBD2. Sequencing was done on a sample of PBMCs or a T cell subset sorted from them (not recorded which). The CDR3 coding sequence is TGTGCCAGCAGTCCCAGCGGGAGGCGGACCGGGGAGCTGTTTTTT. It encodes CASSPSGRRTGELFF.